The TCR beta chain under discussion was sequenced for a study of blood T cell repertoires in COVID-19. Clones were read by immunoSEQ multiplex PCR, and TCRdb kept only the in-frame ones, dropping some. The data show fewer than 120,000 clones, with 76% seen just once and over 3.5% held by the top ten. The CDR3 consists of 15 residues. V was pared by 0 bases and J by 6 bases, with 11 bases between. CDR1 is LGHNA, CDR2 YSLEER, per germline. This clonotype was obtained from a woman older than 75 with acute or convalescent COVID-19. The specimen sequenced was peripheral blood. The chain has TRBV4-3 and TRBJ2-2; D is uncertain. The CDR3 bases are TGCGCCAGCAGCCAAGAAATCGACTCCTCCGGGGAGCTGTTTTTT. Protein product: CASSQEIDSSGELFF.